This T cell receptor beta chain appears in the sequencing data of a study of cytomegalovirus exposure and HLA in healthy donors. Notes on the study in general: Presence/absence analyses rested on an assumption that sequencing depth was roughly uniform across donors.

13 Jbeta primers and 60 Vbeta primers were used for the PCR. Assay: immunoSEQ multiplex PCR; the TCRdb copy retains only in-frame clones and omits some. The table for this sample gives around 70,000 clones. This CDR3 has 15 residues. Between the trimmed V and J ends, which lost 3 bases and 10 bases, there was a span of 16 bases. CDR1 is MRHNA and CDR2 is SNTAGT in the germline V gene. A word on this clone: Its target is unknown.

The chain combines TRBV6-4 with TRBJ1-6; D is perhaps TRBD1 (5 bases). The source is a middle-aged man in good health and CMV-seronegative. The sequenced sample consisted of PBMCs. This chain's CDR3 is CASSELGQGRSPLHF. CDR3 sequence (DNA): TGTGCCAGCAGTGAATTGGGCCAGGGCCGATCACCCCTCCACTTT.